This is a list of T cell receptor beta chains from one sample in a study of CD8 T cells in ankylosing spondylitis. A single record per CDR3 protein comes from TCRdb applying MiXCR to the 5' RACE reads. Of about 460,000 distinct CDR3 sequences in the sample, about 5.2% were seen once. Sequencing was carried out using blood, either unsorted or a sorted T cell fraction (not recorded which). The receptors stem from a male donor with ankylosing spondylitis. The conserved cysteine and the conserved F or W are not part of the CDR3 here. Each record gives: J gene, V gene, CDR3 length, clone size, CDR3 protein. Expanded clones are given a class, and other clones once, few, many or no size at all.

>TRBJ2-3|TRBV9|14|few
ASSVTMGPGGDTQY
>TRBJ2-3|TRBV7-9|13|many
ASSLELLELDTQY
>TRBJ2-5|TRBV5-1|14|many
ASSHSAGDRQETQY
>TRBJ2-7|TRBV4-1|13|many
ASSPGQGKTYEQY
>TRBJ2-5|TRBV11-2|14|few
ASSNPGAYPRETQY
>TRBJ1-1|TRBV20-1|13|many
SAVTTGSRNTEAF
>TRBJ2-7|TRBV15|13|few
ATSSGVDSSYEQY
>TRBJ2-7|TRBV20-1|10|many
SARLAAYEQY
>TRBJ2-7|TRBV4-3|13|many
ASSQGTGATYEQY
>TRBJ2-3|TRBV10-2|14|many
ASSDRGTPGADTQY
>TRBJ2-1|TRBV7-8|13|once
ASSFVIGSRREQF
>TRBJ1-1|TRBV7-2|12|many
ASSFSGTNTEAF
>TRBJ2-1|TRBV7-2|13|many
ASSISGPAYNEQF
>TRBJ2-4|TRBV11-2|14|.
ASSYGGTLAKNIQY
>TRBJ2-5|TRBV7-3|11|many
ASGPGDQETQY
>TRBJ1-4|TRBV18|13|many
ASSPQGTGNEKLF
>TRBJ2-7|TRBV7-6|10|.
ASSSRSYEQY
>TRBJ1-2|TRBV12-5|14|many
ASGLGRQGTNYGYT
>TRBJ2-7|TRBV4-3|13|many
ASSPYRGSSYEQY
>TRBJ2-1|TRBV5-1|12|many
ASKEGVSYNEQF
>TRBJ2-1|TRBV10-3|13|many
AISTSGSNYNEQF
>TRBJ1-3|TRBV6-5|10|many
ASKTDGNTIY
>TRBJ2-3|TRBV5-1|12|many
ASSLEAITDTQY
>TRBJ2-3|TRBV6-5|15|many
ASSYVRQGGGTDTQY
>TRBJ1-2|TRBV7-2|12|many
ASSAGRGNYGYT
>TRBJ1-3|TRBV7-6|15|.
VSSSTDRRGGGNTIY
>TRBJ1-1|TRBV7-8|14|many
ASRTGTGGDLVEAF
>TRBJ1-6|TRBV11-2|16|many
ASSLESPILGYNSPLH
>TRBJ2-5|TRBV29-1|9|many
SVGFQETQY
>TRBJ2-2|TRBV20-1|12|few
SARVGRYTGELF
>TRBJ2-3|TRBV20-1|14|many
SAGTSGRPTGDTQY
>TRBJ2-4|TRBV3-1|10|.
ASSQLGGIQY
>TRBJ2-3|TRBV20-1|12|few
SAGAGREGDTQY
>TRBJ1-6|TRBV7-2|13|few
ASSLLATLNSPLH
>TRBJ2-2|TRBV7-2|12|many
ASRKDQNTGELF
>TRBJ2-1|TRBV29-1|12|many
SVGHSGGDNEQF
>TRBJ1-1|TRBV7-8|15|many
ASSFQVRTRTEIEAF
>TRBJ2-7|TRBV20-1|14|few
SARTFFGRVVYEQY
>TRBJ2-2|TRBV6-2/TRBV6-3|14|.
ASSQDFPGYTGELF
>TRBJ1-1|TRBV7-3|12|many
ASSLNPGNTEAF
>TRBJ2-5|TRBV11-2|14|.
ASSPFVVRRAETQY
>TRBJ2-1|TRBV6-2/TRBV6-3|12|.
ASRKGPVFLEQF
>TRBJ2-3|TRBV12-3/TRBV12-4|11|many
ASSPRGAGTQY
>TRBJ1-4|TRBV4-3|11|few
ASSVDRYEKLF
>TRBJ1-2|TRBV4-2|13|many
ASSQDVTEGYGYT
>TRBJ2-1|TRBV5-1|10|.
ASSLVEDEQF
>TRBJ2-1|TRBV20-1|12|many
SATIRAVRNEQF